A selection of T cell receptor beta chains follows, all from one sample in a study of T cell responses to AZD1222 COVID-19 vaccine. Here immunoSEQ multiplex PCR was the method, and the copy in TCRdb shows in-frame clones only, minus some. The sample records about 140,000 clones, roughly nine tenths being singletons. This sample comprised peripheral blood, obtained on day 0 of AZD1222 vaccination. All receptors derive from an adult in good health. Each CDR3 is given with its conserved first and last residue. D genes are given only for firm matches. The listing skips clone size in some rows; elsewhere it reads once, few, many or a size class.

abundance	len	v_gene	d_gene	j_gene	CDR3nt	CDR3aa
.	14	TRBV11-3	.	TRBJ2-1	TGTGCCAGCAGCTTAACTAGTGATTGGAATGAGCAGTTCTTC	CASSLTSDWNEQFF
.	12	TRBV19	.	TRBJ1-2	TGTGCCAGTAGCAGGACTAACTATGGCTACACCTTC	CASSRTNYGYTF
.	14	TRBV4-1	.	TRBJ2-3	TGCGCCAGCAGCCAACCTTTAGCAGCAGATACGCAGTATTTT	CASSQPLAADTQYF
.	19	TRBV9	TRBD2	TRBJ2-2	TGTGCCAGCAGCGTACAAGGGACTAGCGGGAGGGGGAGCACCGGGGAGCTGTTTTTT	CASSVQGTSGRGSTGELFF
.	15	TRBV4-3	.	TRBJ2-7	TGCGCCAGCAGCCAAGAATTAGGAGTTACCTACGAGCAGTACTTC	CASSQELGVTYEQYF
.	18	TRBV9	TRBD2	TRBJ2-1	TGTGCCAGCAGCGATACGGGGCGGGCTAGCGGCAAAAACAATGAGCAGTTCTTC	CASSDTGRASGKNNEQFF
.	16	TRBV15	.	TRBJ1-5	TGTGCCACCAGCAGAGTACCCCGGGGGGCCAATCAGCCCCAGCATTTT	CATSRVPRGANQPQHF
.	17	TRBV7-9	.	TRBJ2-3	TGTGCCAGCAGCTTAGCAACGGGGGAGTGGGGCACAGATACGCAGTATTTT	CASSLATGEWGTDTQYF
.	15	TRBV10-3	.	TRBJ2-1	TGTGCCATCAGTGAGGGGCAGGGTGCCTACAATGAGCAGTTCTTC	CAISEGQGAYNEQFF
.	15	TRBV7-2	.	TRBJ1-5	TGTGCCAGCAGCTTAACCGGGACAACGTATCAGCCCCAGCATTTT	CASSLTGTTYQPQHF
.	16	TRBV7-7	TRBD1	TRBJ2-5	TGTGCTAGCAGCACCGGAGGGACAGGATTTAAAGAGACCCAGTACTTC	CASSTGGTGFKETQYF
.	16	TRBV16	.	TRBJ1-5	TGTGCCAGCAGCCAATCACTGGGACCTAGCAATCAGCCCCAGCATTTT	CASSQSLGPSNQPQHF
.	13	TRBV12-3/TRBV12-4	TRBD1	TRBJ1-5	TGTGCCAGCAGCCTGGACAGGGGTGAGCCCCAGCATTTT	CASSLDRGEPQHF
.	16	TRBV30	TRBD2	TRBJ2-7	TGTGCCTGGAACAAACAGACTAGCCTTGTCCATTACGAGCAGTACTTC	CAWNKQTSLVHYEQYF
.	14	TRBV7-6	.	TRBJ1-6	TGTGCCAGCAGCCTCCGGGGGAATAATTCACCCCTCCACTTT	CASSLRGNNSPLHF
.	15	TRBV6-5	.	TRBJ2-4	TGTGCCAGCAGTTACTCGAACCGGGGTCTAGACATTCAGTACTTC	CASSYSNRGLDIQYF
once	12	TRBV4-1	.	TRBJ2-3	TGCGCCAGCAGCCAACCTTCAGATACGCAGTATTTT	CASSQPSDTQYF
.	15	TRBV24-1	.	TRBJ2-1	TGTGCCACCAGTGATCCCGCCGGTCCGGACAATGAGCAGTTCTTC	CATSDPAGPDNEQFF
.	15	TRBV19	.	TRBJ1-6	TGTGCCAGTAGTCCCTGGACAGACTATAATTCACCCCTCCACTTT	CASSPWTDYNSPLHF
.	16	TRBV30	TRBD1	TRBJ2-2	TGTGCCTGGAGCTTACAGGGGGCCGCGAACACCGGGGAGCTGTTTTTT	CAWSLQGAANTGELFF
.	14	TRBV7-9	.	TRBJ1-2	TGTGCCAGCAGCCAAGTACCGGGGGGGCAGCCGATCACCTTC	CASSQVPGGQPITF
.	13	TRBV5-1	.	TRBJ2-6	TGCGCCAGCCGGGAAGAGGGGGCCAACGTCCTGACTTTC	CASREEGANVLTF
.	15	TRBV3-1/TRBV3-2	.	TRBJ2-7	TGTGCCAGCAGCCAAGGTCCGATCCAGTCCTACGAGCAGTACTTC	CASSQGPIQSYEQYF
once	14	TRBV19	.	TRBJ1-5	TGTGCCAGTAGTCCTGGGGGGTCTGATCAGCCCCAGCATTTT	CASSPGGSDQPQHF
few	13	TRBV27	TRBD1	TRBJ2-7	TGTGCCAGCAGACGGGACAGCTACTACGAGCAGTACTTC	CASRRDSYYEQYF
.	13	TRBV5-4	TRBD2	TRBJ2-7	TGTGCCAGCAGCCCGGCGGGGGGGAGCGAGCAGTACTTC	CASSPAGGSEQYF
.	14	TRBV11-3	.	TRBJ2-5	TGTGCCAGCAGCTCGAGCCGGGACGTGGAGACCCAGTACTTC	CASSSSRDVETQYF
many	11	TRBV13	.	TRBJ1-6	TGTGCCAGCAGCGCCAAGTCACCCCTCCACTTT	CASSAKSPLHF
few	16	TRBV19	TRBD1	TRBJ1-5	TGTGCCAGTAGCCGACAGGGGGACATTAGCAATCAGCCCCAGCATTTT	CASSRQGDISNQPQHF
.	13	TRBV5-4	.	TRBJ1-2	TGTGCCAGCAGCTTGGGGGCAGGGTATAGCTACACCTTC	CASSLGAGYSYTF
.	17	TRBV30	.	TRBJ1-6	TGTGCCTGGACCGGGCCGGGGGGGATTGAGAATGGTTCACCCCTCCACTTT	CAWTGPGGIENGSPLHF
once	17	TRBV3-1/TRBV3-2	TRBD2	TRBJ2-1	TGTGCCAGCAGCCAAGATCGAACCCGCGGGAGGGTTACAAAGCAGTTCTTC	CASSQDRTRGRVTKQFF
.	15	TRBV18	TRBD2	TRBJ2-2	TGTGCCAGCTCACCGCGGGGGGGCAACACCGGGGAGCTGTTTTTT	CASSPRGGNTGELFF
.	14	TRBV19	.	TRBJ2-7	TGTGCCAGTAGTGCAACAGGGAGCTCCTACGAGCAGTACTTC	CASSATGSSYEQYF
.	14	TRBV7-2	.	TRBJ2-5	TGTGCCAGCAGCTTACTGGGGGCGCGAGAGACCCAGTACTTC	CASSLLGARETQYF
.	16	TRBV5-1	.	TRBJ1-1	TGCGCCAGCAGCTTGGGAGTGAGGGGTCGGGGCACTGAAGCTTTCTTT	CASSLGVRGRGTEAFF
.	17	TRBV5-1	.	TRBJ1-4	TGCGCCAGCAAGGCAGACCCAGACCCCGCAACTAATGAAAAACTGTTTTTT	CASKADPDPATNEKLFF
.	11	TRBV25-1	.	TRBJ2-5	TGTGCCAGTACTGGGGTAGAGACCCAGTACTTC	CASTGVETQYF
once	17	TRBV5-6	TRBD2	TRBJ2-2	TGTGCCAGCAGCTTTCGGGGACTAGCTCAGAACACCGGGGAGCTGTTTTTT	CASSFRGLAQNTGELFF
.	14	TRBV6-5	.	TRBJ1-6	TGTGCCAGCCTATCAGACAGCCATAATTCACCCCTCCACTTT	CASLSDSHNSPLHF
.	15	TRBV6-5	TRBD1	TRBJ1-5	TGTGCCAGCAGGGCACGGACAGGGGTGGGTCAGCCCCAGCATTTT	CASRARTGVGQPQHF
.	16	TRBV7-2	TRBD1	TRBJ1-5	TGTGCCAGCAGCCCCGAGGGGGCCCTTAGCAATCAGCCCCAGCATTTT	CASSPEGALSNQPQHF
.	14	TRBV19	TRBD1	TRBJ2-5	TGTGCCAGTAGTGTACAGGGGGCGCGAGAGACCCAGTACTTC	CASSVQGARETQYF
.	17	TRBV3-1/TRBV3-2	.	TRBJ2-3	TGTGCCAGCAGCCAAGAGGGAGGATTAGCGGGCACAGATACGCAGTATTTT	CASSQEGGLAGTDTQYF
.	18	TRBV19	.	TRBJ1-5	TGTGCCAGTAGTCCCTCCCTATCGGGAGGGAGTAGCAATCAGCCCCAGCATTTT	CASSPSLSGGSSNQPQHF
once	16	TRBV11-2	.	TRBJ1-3	TGTGCCAGCAGCCCCGTGGGTGGCGCCTCTGGAAACACCATATATTTT	CASSPVGGASGNTIYF
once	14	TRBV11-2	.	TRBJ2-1	TGTGCCAGTCTCCAGTGGACAGATAACAATGAGCAGTTCTTC	CASLQWTDNNEQFF
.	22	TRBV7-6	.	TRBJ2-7	TGTGCCAGCAGCTCACTACCCATGGACGGCATAGATGTCACAGGGAATTCCTACGAGCAGTACTTC	CASSSLPMDGIDVTGNSYEQYF
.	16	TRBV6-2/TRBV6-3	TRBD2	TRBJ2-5	TGTGCCAGCAGTTACTCGAGAAGCGGGAGGAGGGAGACCCAGTACTTC	CASSYSRSGRRETQYF
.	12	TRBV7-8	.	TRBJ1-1	TGTGCCAGCAGCTTAGCGAGGGGGGCCGCTTTCTTT	CASSLARGAAFF
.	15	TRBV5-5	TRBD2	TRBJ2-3	TGTGCCAGCAGCTGGCTCGCGGGGGGCACAGATACGCAGTATTTT	CASSWLAGGTDTQYF
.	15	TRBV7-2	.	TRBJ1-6	TGTGCCAGCAGCCCCCAACTGGGGCTTGGTTCACCCCTCCACTTT	CASSPQLGLGSPLHF
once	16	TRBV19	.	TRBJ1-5	TGTGCCAGTAGTCAATGGGGCAGGGGCATGGGGGAGCCCCAGCATTTT	CASSQWGRGMGEPQHF
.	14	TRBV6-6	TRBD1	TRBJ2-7	TGTGCCAGCACCCCGGCCGGGACAGCCTACGAGCAGTACTTC	CASTPAGTAYEQYF
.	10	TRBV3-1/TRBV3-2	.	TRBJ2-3	TGTGCCAGCGGGCCTGAGACGCAGTATTTT	CASGPETQYF
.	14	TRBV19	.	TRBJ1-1	TGTGCCAGTAGTATTGGGGATATGAACACTGAAGCTTTCTTT	CASSIGDMNTEAFF
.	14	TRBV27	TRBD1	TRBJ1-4	TGTGCCAGCAGGCGACAGGGGGCGAATGAAAAACTGTTTTTT	CASRRQGANEKLFF
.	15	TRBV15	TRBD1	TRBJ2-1	TGTGCCACCAGCACCCGACAGGGGGCGGGGAATGAGCAGTTCTTC	CATSTRQGAGNEQFF
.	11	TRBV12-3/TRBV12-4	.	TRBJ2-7	TGTGCCAGCAGCCAACCGTACGAGCAGTACTTC	CASSQPYEQYF